Listed below are T cell receptor beta chains from one sample, sequenced in a study of T cells in narcolepsy. Here immunoSEQ multiplex PCR was the method, and the copy in TCRdb shows in-frame clones only, minus some. Among roughly 25,000 clones listed, more than 80% were seen once. Sequencing used CD45RA- memory CD4+ T cells from PBMCs. The receptors were gathered from a human donor with narcolepsy. Both conserved end residues are part of each CDR3. D genes are given only for firm matches. Size tells how often a clone was seen (once, few, many) or the class of an expanded clone, and some rows leave it out.

cdr3_nt	cdr3_aa	d_call	j_call	v_call	clone_size	cdr3_length
TGTGCCAGCAGCCTAGGACCCGCCAGGGACTATGGCTACACCTTC	CASSLGPARDYGYTF	-	TRBJ1-2	TRBV7-2	-	15
TGTGCCAGCAGTGGACAGGCAAACAGTGAGCAGTTCTTC	CASSGQANSEQFF	-	TRBJ2-1	TRBV6-1	-	13
TGTGCCACCAGCAGAGATCAGGGCGTGGACTTC	CATSRDQGVDF	-	TRBJ2-5	TRBV15	-	11
TGTGCCAGCAGCTACCCAGGGGTGAAGGACTACGAGCAGTACTTC	CASSYPGVKDYEQYF	-	TRBJ2-7	TRBV5-4	once	15
TGCGCCAGCAGCTGGGGTGGGGTAGCGGGAAACTCTGGGGCCAACGTCCTGACTTTC	CASSWGGVAGNSGANVLTF	TRBD2	TRBJ2-6	TRBV5-1	-	19
TGTGCCAGCAGCTGGACTAGCGGGAGCTTAAATGAGCAGTTCTTC	CASSWTSGSLNEQFF	TRBD2	TRBJ2-1	TRBV5-5	-	15
TGTGCCAGCAGCTCCAGGCCCCTCGGGAACACTGAAGCTTTCTTT	CASSSRPLGNTEAFF	-	TRBJ1-1	TRBV5-8	once	15
TGCGCCAGCAGCCAAGGGTCCCGCAGGGTCTACGAGCAGTACTTC	CASSQGSRRVYEQYF	-	TRBJ2-7	TRBV4-1	-	15
TGCGCCAGCAGCTTACCCCAGGGCACAGATACGCAGTATTTT	CASSLPQGTDTQYF	-	TRBJ2-3	TRBV5-1	few	14
TGTGCCAGCAGTGAAGGGACGACAGTCCATAACACTGAAGCTTTCTTT	CASSEGTTVHNTEAFF	-	TRBJ1-1	TRBV2	-	16
TGTGCCAGCAGTTGGTCCTCAGGCGCCTACGAGCAGTACTTC	CASSWSSGAYEQYF	-	TRBJ2-7	TRBV7-2	-	14
TGCGCCAGCAGCCCCGGGACAGGGAAGCGCGAGCAGTACTTC	CASSPGTGKREQYF	TRBD1	TRBJ2-7	TRBV4-1	-	14
TGTGCCAGCAGCTTAACACAGGGTGTGTGGAATGGCTACACCTTC	CASSLTQGVWNGYTF	-	TRBJ1-2	TRBV11-1	-	15
TGTGCCAGCAGCTGGGGACATTCTGCACGGGGCACTGAAGCTTTCTTT	CASSWGHSARGTEAFF	-	TRBJ1-1	TRBV5-6	-	16
TGTGCCAGTAGTGCACAGGTTGCAACTAATGAAAAACTGTTTTTT	CASSAQVATNEKLFF	-	TRBJ1-4	TRBV19	-	15
TGTGCCAGCAGCTCAAGGGGGGGGAGTTCTGAAGCTTTCTTT	CASSSRGGSSEAFF	-	TRBJ1-1	TRBV7-9	-	14